The TCR beta chain under discussion was sequenced for a study of immune evolution from preneoplasia to lung adenocarcinoma. At the level of the study: HLA loss of heterozygosity: roughly 6.4% AIS, about 15% MIA, about 31% ADC, none AAH. Notes on the study in general: Clonality was highest in normal lung, lower in later-stage lesions apparently.

This clone is a singleton in its sample. What it recognizes is unknown. At one end, the junction sequence differs from germline, possibly due to a read error. The CDR3 is made up of 16 amino acids. CDR1 is SGHVS and CDR2 is FNYEAQ in the germline V gene. Using immunoSEQ multiplex PCR, the repertoire was profiled, and TCRdb retains in-frame clones only, with some absent. Of some 11,000 clones listed, 60% to 85% were seen once; the top ten hold around 3.9%. Patient tissue came from resections in Japan or China, 2014–2017. Premalignant or tumor cells were enriched by macro-dissection after pathologic assessment.

The V call is TRBV7-6, the J call TRBJ1-3; TRBD1 agrees at 10 bases. Sequenced: FFPE minimally invasive lung adenocarcinoma tissue. The receptor was derived from a person aged 55-80 years with lung adenocarcinoma. The CDR3 DNA sequence: TGTGCCAGCAGCTCGCTGACAGGGGGCGATGGAAACACTATATATTTT. Its translation is CASSSLTGGDGNTIYF. Drawing the rest from reference TRBV7-6 and TRBJ1-3, the complete variable domain is GAGVSQSPRYKVTKRGQDVALRCDPISGHVSLYWYRQALGQGPEFLTYFNYEAQQDKSGLPNDRFSAERPEGSISTLTIQRTEQRDSAMYRCASSSLTGGDGNTIYFGEGSWLTVV.